A selection of T cell receptor beta chains follows, all from one sample in a study of identical twins. MiXCR was run by TCRdb on the 5' RACE reads, yielding one entry per CDR3 protein. In the table there are roughly 1,500,000 distinct CDR3 sequences, about 32% of which are singletons. The sample consisted of cord blood. Source of these receptors: a newborn girl in good health. Both conserved end residues are part of each CDR3. D genes are given only for firm matches. The size field is filled for only some rows; it gives once, few, many or a size class.

d_gene | j_gene | v_gene | abundance | CDR3nt | CDR3aa
TRBD1 | TRBJ2-5 | TRBV4-2 | few | TGTGCCAGCAGCCAAGGGGACCTGGGACAGCCCCAAGAGACCCAGTACTTC | CASSQGDLGQPQETQYF
. | TRBJ2-5 | TRBV13 | . | TGTGCCAGCAGCTTAAAATGGGGGAAAGAGACCCAGTACTTC | CASSLKWGKETQYF
TRBD2 | TRBJ2-1 | TRBV20-1 | few | TGCAGTGCTAGAGGGGCGGGGGGGCCGGATGAGCAGTTCTTC | CSARGAGGPDEQFF
TRBD2 | TRBJ2-1 | TRBV14 | . | TGTGCCAGCAGCCCTAGCGGGTTCCCCTACAATGAGCAGTTCTTC | CASSPSGFPYNEQFF
. | TRBJ2-7 | TRBV11-2 | few | TGTGCCAGCAGCTTAGTTAAGGGGCAGGGGGAGCAGTACTTC | CASSLVKGQGEQYF
. | TRBJ2-7 | TRBV12-3/TRBV12-4 | many | TGTGCCAGCAGTTTAGGCGGGGAAGGGACCTACGAGCAGTACTTC | CASSLGGEGTYEQYF
. | TRBJ1-2 | TRBV11-2 | . | TGTGCCAGCAGCTTATACAGTGGGGGAAACTATGGCTACACCTTC | CASSLYSGGNYGYTF
. | TRBJ1-2 | TRBV6-1 | few | TGTGCCAGCAGTGGGGCCCCAACAGGGAGTTATTTCTATGGCTACACCTTC | CASSGAPTGSYFYGYTF
. | TRBJ1-6 | TRBV6-5 | . | TGTGCCAGCAGTTACTCGATGCCCCCCGACAGGAGAAATTCACCCCTCCACTTT | CASSYSMPPDRRNSPLHF
TRBD2 | TRBJ2-1 | TRBV5-1 | . | TGCGCCAGCAGCTTAGTGGCTAGCGGGGGTGAGCAGTTCTTC | CASSLVASGGEQFF
. | TRBJ2-1 | TRBV20-1 | . | TGCAGTGCCCTATCTTTGAGGGGCCAAGAGACCCAGTTCTTC | CSALSLRGQETQFF
. | TRBJ2-7 | TRBV11-2 | once | TGTGCCAGCAGGACCCCCGGACGGACCCCCTACGAGCAGTACTTC | CASRTPGRTPYEQYF
. | TRBJ2-1 | TRBV12-3/TRBV12-4 | few | TGTGCCAGCAGAAAAACAGGGGAGCGGGGGAATGAGCAGTTCTTC | CASRKTGERGNEQFF
TRBD2 | TRBJ2-1 | TRBV5-1 | . | TGCGCCAGCAGCTTGGCCGGGAGGCATGAGCAGTTCTTC | CASSLAGRHEQFF
. | TRBJ1-1 | TRBV29-1 | . | TGCAGCGTTGAAAAAGGGACGATGAACACTGAAGCTTTCTTT | CSVEKGTMNTEAFF
. | TRBJ2-3 | TRBV7-9 | . | TGTGCCAGCAGCTTAGGCCGGGGCTTCACAGATACGCAGTATTTT | CASSLGRGFTDTQYF
. | TRBJ1-4 | TRBV12-3/TRBV12-4 | . | TGTGCCAGCAGGGCAGGGAGGGCAACTAATGAAAAACTGTTTTTT | CASRAGRATNEKLFF
. | TRBJ1-1 | TRBV12-3/TRBV12-4 | many | TGTGCCAGCAGCTTAACACGGAACACTGAAGCTTTCTTT | CASSLTRNTEAFF
. | TRBJ2-1 | TRBV10-2 | . | TGCGCCAGCAGGGCAGCGGACTCCTACGAGCAGTTCTTC | CASRAADSYEQFF
. | TRBJ2-6 | TRBV15 | few | TGTGCCACCAGCGTGGGTGGGGCCAACGTCCTGACTTTC | CATSVGGANVLTF
. | TRBJ1-1 | TRBV2 | few | TGTGCCGGAAATGACTACCCCAACACTGAAGCTTTCTTT | CAGNDYPNTEAFF
. | TRBJ2-1 | TRBV4-2 | . | TGTGCCAGCAGCCGTTCTCCCAGCGCAGGTTACAATGAGCAGTTCTTC | CASSRSPSAGYNEQFF
. | TRBJ2-2 | TRBV5-1 | . | TGCGCCAGCAGAGAGAACACCGGGGAGCTGTTTTTT | CASRENTGELFF
. | TRBJ1-2 | TRBV5-1 | many | TGCGCCAGCAGCTTGGGACAATTTAACTATGGCTACACCTTC | CASSLGQFNYGYTF
TRBD1 | TRBJ1-2 | TRBV12-3/TRBV12-4 | few | TGTGCCAGCAGTTTTCATCGGACAGGGGGCTACTATGGCTACACCTTC | CASSFHRTGGYYGYTF
TRBD2 | TRBJ2-3 | TRBV6-1 | . | TGTGCCAGCAGAATTATTGGGACTAGCGGCACAGATACGCAGTATTTT | CASRIIGTSGTDTQYF
. | TRBJ1-2 | TRBV12-3/TRBV12-4 | few | TGTGCCAGCAGTTTAAGGTCAGGGAACTATGGCTACACCTTC | CASSLRSGNYGYTF
. | TRBJ2-5 | TRBV7-9 | . | TGTGCCAGCAGCAACCGGGACGGATATATCCCCCAGTACTTC | CASSNRDGYIPQYF
. | TRBJ1-2 | TRBV21-1 | few | TGTGCCAGCAGCAAATCCGGGCCCAACTATGGCTACACCTTC | CASSKSGPNYGYTF
. | TRBJ1-1 | TRBV3-1 | once | TGTGCCAGCAGCCCTTTTCTAGCAAAGAACACTGAAGCTTTCTTT | CASSPFLAKNTEAFF
. | TRBJ2-1 | TRBV15 | . | TGTGCCACCAGCGGCCCGTTGGCAAGGTCTCGGGATGAGCAGTTCTTC | CATSGPLARSRDEQFF
TRBD1 | TRBJ1-2 | TRBV20-1 | few | TGCAGTGCTAGAGACCTTAGACAGGGGGCTTATGGCTACACCTTC | CSARDLRQGAYGYTF
TRBD1 | TRBJ1-1 | TRBV10-3 | . | TGTGCCACCGGAGGACAGGGTAGGAGTAACACTGAAGCTTTCTTT | CATGGQGRSNTEAFF
. | TRBJ1-5 | TRBV7-9 | few | TGTGCCAGCAGCGAGGGCGGATTCCAGCCCCAGCATTTT | CASSEGGFQPQHF
. | TRBJ2-2 | TRBV20-1 | few | TGCAGTGCTAGAGGGGGGCCAATCACCGGGGAGCTGTTTTTT | CSARGGPITGELFF
TRBD1 | TRBJ1-2 | TRBV24-1 | . | TGTGCCACCAGTGATTGGGACAGGGGGGTTTATGGCTACACCTTC | CATSDWDRGVYGYTF